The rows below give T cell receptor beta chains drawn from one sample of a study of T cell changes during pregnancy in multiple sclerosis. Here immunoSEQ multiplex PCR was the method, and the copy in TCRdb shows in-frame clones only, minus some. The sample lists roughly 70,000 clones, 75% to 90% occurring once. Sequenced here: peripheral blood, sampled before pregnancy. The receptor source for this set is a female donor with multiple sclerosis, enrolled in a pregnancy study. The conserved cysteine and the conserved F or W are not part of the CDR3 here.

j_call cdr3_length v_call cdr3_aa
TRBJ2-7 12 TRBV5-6 ASSRGRPPVEQY
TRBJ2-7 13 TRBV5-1 ASSLGLGASYEQY
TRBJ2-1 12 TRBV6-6 ASTEGQGDNEQF
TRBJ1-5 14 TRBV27 ASSPQQGLRNQPQH
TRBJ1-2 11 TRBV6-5 ASRGQGTYGYT
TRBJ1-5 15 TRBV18 ASSLMDRGLSNQPQH
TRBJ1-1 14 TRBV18 ASSPGPSELGTEAF
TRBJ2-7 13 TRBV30 AWSVIQGPHYEQY
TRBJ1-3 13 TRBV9 ASSEGAGSGNTIY
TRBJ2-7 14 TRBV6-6 ASSWATGGALNEQY
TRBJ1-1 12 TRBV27 ASSNRGDGTEAF
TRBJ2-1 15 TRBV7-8 ASSLARISGVYNEQF
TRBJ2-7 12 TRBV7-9 ASSFPGRAFEQY
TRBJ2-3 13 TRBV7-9 ASSPAGGSTDTQY
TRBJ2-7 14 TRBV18 ASSPQPGTDYYEQY
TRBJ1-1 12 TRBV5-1 ASSLRGRGTEAF
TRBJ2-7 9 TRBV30 AWSFSYEQY
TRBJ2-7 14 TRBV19 ASRPTGQGVWYEQY
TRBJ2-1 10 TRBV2 ASGTGEGLAI
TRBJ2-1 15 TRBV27 ASSLPQGVSSYNEQF
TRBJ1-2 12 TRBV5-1 ASSRGQESYGYT
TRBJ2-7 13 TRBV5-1 ASSQDRGPSYEQY
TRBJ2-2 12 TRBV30 AWGGQGNTGELF
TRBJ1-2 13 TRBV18 ASSSQLLEAYGYT
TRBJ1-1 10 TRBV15 ATSRVYTEAF
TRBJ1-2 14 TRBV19 ATTPFGVFPYYGYT
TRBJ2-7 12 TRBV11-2 ASSLTSGRMEQY
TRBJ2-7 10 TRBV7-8 ASSQRGQPGY
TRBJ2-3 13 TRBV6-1 ASSIATGGTDTQY
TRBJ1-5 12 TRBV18 ASSPRQQGTPQH
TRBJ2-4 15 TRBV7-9 ASSSDRAPLAKNIQY
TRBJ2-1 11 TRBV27 ASGTLLYNEQF
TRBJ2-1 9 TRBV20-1 SPSGSGEQF
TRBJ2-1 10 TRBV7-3 ASSETSGKQF
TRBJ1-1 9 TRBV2 ASSGGAEAF
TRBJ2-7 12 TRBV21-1 ASSSGQGSYEQY
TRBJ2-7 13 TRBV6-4 ASSEFWDRFNEQY
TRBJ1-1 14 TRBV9 ASSAPQQGGNTEAF
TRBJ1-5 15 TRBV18 ASSRPSGQIGNQPQH
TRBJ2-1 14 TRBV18 ASSPLLAGEGNEQF
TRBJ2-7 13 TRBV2 ASPREQRGPLEQY
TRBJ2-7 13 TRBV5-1 ASSGGLADSYEQY
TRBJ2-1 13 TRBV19 ASSSGLAGENEQF
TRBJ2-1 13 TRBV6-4 ASSPDSGGIYEQF
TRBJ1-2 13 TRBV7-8 ASSSDPQGAYGYT
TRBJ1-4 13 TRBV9 ASSVGGTGVEKLF
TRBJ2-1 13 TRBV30 AWSVAGLVGNEQF
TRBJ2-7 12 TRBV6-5 ASRTGQGGYEQY
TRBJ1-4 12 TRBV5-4 ASSSDRTNEKLF
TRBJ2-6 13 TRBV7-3 ASSAGGAGANVLT
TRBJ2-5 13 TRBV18 ASSPPGLAKETQY
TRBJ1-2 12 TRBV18 ASSPDRLNYGYT
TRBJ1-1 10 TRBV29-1 SVSWLNTEAF